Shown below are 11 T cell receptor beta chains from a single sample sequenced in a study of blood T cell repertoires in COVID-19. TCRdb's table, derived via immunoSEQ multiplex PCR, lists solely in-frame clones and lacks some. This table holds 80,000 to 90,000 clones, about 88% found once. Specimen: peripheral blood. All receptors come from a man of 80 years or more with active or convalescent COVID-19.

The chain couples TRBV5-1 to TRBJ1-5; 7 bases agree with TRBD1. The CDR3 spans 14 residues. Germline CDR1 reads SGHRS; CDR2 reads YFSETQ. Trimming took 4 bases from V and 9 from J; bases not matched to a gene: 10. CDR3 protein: CASSPQGGSGPQHF. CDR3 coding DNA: TGCGCCAGCAGCCCCCAGGGGGGCTCTGGGCCCCAGCATTTT.

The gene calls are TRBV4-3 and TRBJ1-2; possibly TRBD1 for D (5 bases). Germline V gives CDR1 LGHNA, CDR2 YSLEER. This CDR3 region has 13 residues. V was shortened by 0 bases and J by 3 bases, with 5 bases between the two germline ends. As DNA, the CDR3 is TGCGCCAGCAGCCAAGACAGGGACTATGGCTACACCTTC. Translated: CASSQDRDYGYTF.

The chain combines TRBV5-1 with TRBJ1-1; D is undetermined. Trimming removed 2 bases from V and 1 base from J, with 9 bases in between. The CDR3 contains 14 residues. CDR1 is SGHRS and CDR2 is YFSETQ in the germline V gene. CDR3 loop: CASSFNSGNTEAFF. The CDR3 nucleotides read TGCGCCAGCAGCTTCAACAGTGGGAACACTGAAGCTTTCTTT.

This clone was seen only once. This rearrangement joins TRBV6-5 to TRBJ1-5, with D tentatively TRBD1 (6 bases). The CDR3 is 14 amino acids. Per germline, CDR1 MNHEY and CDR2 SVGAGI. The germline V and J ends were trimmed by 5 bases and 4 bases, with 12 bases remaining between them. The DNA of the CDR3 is TGTGCCAGCAGTCCCTCAGGGGTTAATCAGCCCCAGCATTTT. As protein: CASSPSGVNQPQHF.

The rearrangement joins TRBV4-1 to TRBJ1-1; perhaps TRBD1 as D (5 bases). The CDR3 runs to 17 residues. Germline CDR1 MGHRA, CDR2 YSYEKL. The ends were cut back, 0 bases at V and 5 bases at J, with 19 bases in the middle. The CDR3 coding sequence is TGCGCCAGCAGCCAAGAAGGAAGAGCAGGGTTGACAACTGAAGCTTTCTTT. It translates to CASSQEGRAGLTTEAFF.

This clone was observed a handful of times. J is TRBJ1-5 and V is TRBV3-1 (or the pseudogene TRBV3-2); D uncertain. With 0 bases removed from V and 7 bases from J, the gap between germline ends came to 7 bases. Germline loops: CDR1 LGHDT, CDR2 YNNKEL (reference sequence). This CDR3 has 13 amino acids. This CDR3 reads CASSQDTGQPQHF. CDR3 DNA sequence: TGTGCCAGCAGCCAAGATACGGGACAGCCCCAGCATTTT.

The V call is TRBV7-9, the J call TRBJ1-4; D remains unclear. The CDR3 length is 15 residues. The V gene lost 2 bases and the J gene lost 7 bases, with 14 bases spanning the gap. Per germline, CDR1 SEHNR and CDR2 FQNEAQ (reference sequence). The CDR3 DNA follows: TGTGCCAGCAGCTTATTTGGGAGTGGGAGTGAAAAACTGTTTTTT. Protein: CASSLFGSGSEKLFF.

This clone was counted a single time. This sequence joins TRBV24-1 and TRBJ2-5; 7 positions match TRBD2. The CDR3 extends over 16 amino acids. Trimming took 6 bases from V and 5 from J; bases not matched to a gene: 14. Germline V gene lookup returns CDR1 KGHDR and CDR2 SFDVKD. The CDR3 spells CATSTPSGGSLETQYF. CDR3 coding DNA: TGTGCCACCAGTACCCCTTCGGGAGGTTCCCTTGAGACCCAGTACTTC.

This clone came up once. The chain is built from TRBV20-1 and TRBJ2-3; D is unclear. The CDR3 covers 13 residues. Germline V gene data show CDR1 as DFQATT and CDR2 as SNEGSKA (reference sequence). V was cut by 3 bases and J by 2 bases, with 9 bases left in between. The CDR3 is CSASKTITDTQYF. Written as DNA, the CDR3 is TGCAGTGCTAGTAAGACAATCACAGATACGCAGTATTTT.

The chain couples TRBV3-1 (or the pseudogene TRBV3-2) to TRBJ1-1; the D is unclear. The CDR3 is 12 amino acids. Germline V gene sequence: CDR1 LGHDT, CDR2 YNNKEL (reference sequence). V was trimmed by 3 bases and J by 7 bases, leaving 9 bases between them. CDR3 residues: CASSQMRNEAFF. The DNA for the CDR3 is TGTGCCAGCAGCCAGATGAGGAATGAAGCTTTCTTT.

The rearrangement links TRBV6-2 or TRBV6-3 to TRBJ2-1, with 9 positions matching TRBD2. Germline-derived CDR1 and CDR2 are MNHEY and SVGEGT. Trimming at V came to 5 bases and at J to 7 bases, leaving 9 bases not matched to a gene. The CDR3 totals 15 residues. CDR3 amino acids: CASSHSSGSANEQFF. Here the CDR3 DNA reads TGTGCCAGCAGTCACAGTAGCGGGAGTGCGAATGAGCAGTTCTTC.